These 5 T cell receptor beta chains were all obtained from the same sample, sequenced in a study of cytomegalovirus exposure and HLA in healthy donors. The PCR made use of 60 Vbeta and 13 Jbeta primers. Profiling relied on immunoSEQ multiplex PCR, and the TCRdb table lists in-frame clones only, not all of them. Among about 140,000 clones listed, approximately 70% were seen once. The material sequenced was PBMCs. The source of these receptors is a human donor in good health.

The chain is built from TRBV2 and TRBJ2-5; D perhaps matches TRBD2 (6 bases). Germline CDR1 and CDR2: SNHLY and FYNNEI. V lost 11 bases and J lost 0, with 10 bases in between. This CDR3 comprises 12 residues. The CDR3 is CAGWDYQETQYF. The CDR3 region has the DNA TGTGCCGGGTGGGACTACCAAGAGACCCAGTACTTC.

This clone was seen more than once but under ten times. The J gene is TRBJ2-7, the V gene TRBV19; 13 bases line up with TRBD2. This CDR3 has 17 amino acids. Per germline, CDR1 LNHDA and CDR2 SQIVND (reference sequence). Unmatched junction bases numbered 6, after V lost 2 bases and J lost 2 bases. The CDR3 loop is CASSIWTSGSSAYEQYF. CDR3 coding DNA: TGTGCCAGTAGTATATGGACTAGCGGGAGTTCGGCCTACGAGCAGTACTTC.

Details on this clone: At one end the junction does not follow the germline gene, possibly because of a read error. The rearrangement uses TRBV11-2 and TRBJ2-7; D possibly corresponds to TRBD1 (6 bases). Germline V CDR1 and CDR2: SGHAT, FQNNGV. There are 14 residues in the CDR3. Here the CDR3 DNA reads TGTGCCAGCAGCTTAGGAGGGACATCCTCCGAGCAGTACTTC. Its translation is CASSLGGTSSEQYF.

The chain recombines TRBV5-1 with TRBJ1-5; D gene ambiguous. The CDR3 is 14 amino acids. Trimming removed 0 bases at V and 2 bases at J, with 6 bases between. CDR1 and CDR2 from the germline V gene are SGHRS and YFSETQ. The CDR3 bases are TGCGCCAGCAGCTTGGGCGCCGGCAATCAGCCCCAGCATTTT. Protein product: CASSLGAGNQPQHF.

The J gene is TRBJ1-2, the V gene TRBV10-3, with a tentative D call TRBD1 (6 bases). V was cut by 6 bases and J by 8 bases, with 16 bases left in between. The CDR3 sequence is 13 residues long. CDR1 and CDR2 from the germline V gene are ENHRY and SYGVKD. This CDR3 reads CAIRTSGAEGYTF. CDR3 DNA sequence: TGTGCCATCAGGACATCAGGGGCAGAGGGCTACACCTTC.